A single sample gave rise to the 27 T cell receptor beta chains below, sequenced in a study of cytotoxic CD8 clonotypes in ibrutinib-treated CLL. Sequenced by immunoSEQ multiplex PCR; TCRdb stores in-frame clones only, minus some. The sample consists of more than 200,000 clones, about three quarters of them appearing once. The input for sequencing was PBMCs, taken after 12 months of ibrutinib treatment. The receptors here all came from a human donor with chronic lymphocytic leukemia.

CDR3 loop: CASGVPTDTQYF. In DNA form, the CDR3 reads TGTGCCAGCGGAGTCCCGACAGATACGCAGTATTTT. The chain is built from TRBV6-4 and TRBJ2-3; the D is unclear. Trimming removed 8 bases at V and 3 bases at J, with 9 bases between. Germline V gives CDR1 MRHNA, CDR2 SNTAGT. The CDR3 consists of 12 residues.

The rearrangement joins TRBV4-3 to TRBJ2-7, with TRBD2 as a possible D gene (6 bases). V gave up 1 base and J gave up 6 bases, with 13 bases separating them. The CDR3 length is 14 residues. The germline gives CDR1 LGHNA, CDR2 YSLEER. This chain's CDR3 is CASSQVRDGSEQYF. The CDR3 nucleotides are TGCGCCAGCAGCCAAGTCCGGGACGGGAGCGAGCAGTACTTC.

The rearrangement joins TRBV30 to TRBJ2-1, with D maybe TRBD1 (6 bases). CDR3 length: 17 amino acids. The germline V gene has CDR1 GTSNPN and CDR2 SVGIG (reference sequence). Trimming pared 2 bases from V and 3 bases from J, leaving 20 bases between. CDR3 sequence (DNA): TGTGCCTGGAGTCCCTCAGCCAGGGGCGTTTTCTACAATGAGCAGTTCTTC. This encodes CAWSPSARGVFYNEQFF.

The chain is built from TRBV6-5 and TRBJ1-5, with D possibly matching TRBD1 (6 bases). There are 14 residues in the CDR3. Germline loops: CDR1 MNHEY, CDR2 SVGAGI. V was cut by 5 bases and J by 6 bases, with 14 bases left in between. The CDR3 DNA follows: TGTGCCAGCAGTATCAGGGGTACCGGTCAGCCCCAGCATTTT. It is translated as CASSIRGTGQPQHF.

The chain links TRBV29-1 to TRBJ2-1; TRBD2 matches at 15 bases. The CDR3 covers 15 residues. With V trimmed by 4 bases and J by 7 bases, 5 bases remained unmatched. Germline-derived CDR1 and CDR2 are SQVTM and ANQGSEA. CDR3 sequence reads: CSVGTSGRATNEQFF. Written as DNA, the CDR3 is TGCAGCGTTGGGACTAGCGGGAGGGCTACGAATGAGCAGTTCTTC.

V is TRBV15 and J is TRBJ2-2; no definite D call. V was cut by 3 bases and J by 4 bases, with 6 bases left in between. The CDR3 has 13 amino acids. Germline CDR1 LNHNV, CDR2 YYDKDF (reference sequence). The CDR3 protein is CATSSSLTGELFF. The CDR3 DNA reads TGTGCCACCAGCAGCAGCCTCACCGGGGAGCTGTTTTTT.

The chain joins TRBV7-9 to TRBJ1-1, with D perhaps matching TRBD1 (6 bases). The CDR3 is made up of 14 amino acids. Germline loops: CDR1 SEHNR, CDR2 FQNEAQ (reference sequence). V was pared by 5 bases and J by 7 bases, with 17 bases between. The CDR3 loop is CASSPGGGRGEAFF. CDR3 DNA sequence: TGTGCCAGCAGCCCCGGGGGGGGCAGGGGTGAAGCTTTCTTT. Drawing the rest from reference TRBV7-9 and TRBJ1-1, the complete variable domain is DTGVSQNPRHKITKRGQNVTFRCDPISEHNRLYWYRQTLGQGPEFLTYFQNEAQLEKSRLLSDRFSAERPKGSFSTLEIQRTEQGDSAMYLCASSPGGGRGEAFFGQGTRLTVV.

This clone was seen repeatedly, ten times or more. The CDR3: CASSLYRLNTGELFF. The CDR3 DNA sequence: TGTGCCAGCTCACTATATAGGCTGAACACCGGGGAGCTGTTTTTT. The V gene is TRBV6-1, the J gene TRBJ2-2, with D unclear. Trimming removed 8 bases from V and 1 base from J, with 14 bases in between. The germline V gene has CDR1 MNHNS and CDR2 SASEGT. CDR3 length: 15 residues.

This clone was recorded a few times. The chain joins TRBV13 to TRBJ1-4; no reliable D call. Germline V gene sequence: CDR1 PRHDT, CDR2 FYEKMQ (reference sequence). CDR3 size: 14 residues. Trimming shortened V by 2 bases and J by 4 bases, and 8 bases separated the two germline ends. CDR3 sequence reads: CASSLRTLNEKLFF. CDR3 nucleotides: TGTGCCAGCAGCTTAAGGACGCTTAATGAAAAACTGTTTTTT.

The rearrangement links TRBV7-9 to TRBJ2-7; TRBD1 matches 7 bases. This CDR3 contains 18 residues. Germline V gives CDR1 SEHNR, CDR2 FQNEAQ (reference sequence). V lost 0 bases and J lost 0; bases outside the gene matches: 11. Here the CDR3 reads CASSLAAGPGGSSYEQYF. The CDR3 DNA follows: TGTGCCAGCAGCTTAGCGGCGGGCCCAGGGGGAAGCTCCTACGAGCAGTACTTC.

The chain joins TRBV9 to TRBJ2-7; 10 bases align to TRBD1. The CDR3 sequence is 14 residues long. J lost 3 bases, V lost 4 bases, and 4 bases had no gene match. CDR1 is SGDLS, CDR2 YYNGEE, per germline. The CDR3 spells CASSTGQGNYEQYF. CDR3 bases: TGTGCCAGCAGCACGGGACAGGGGAACTACGAGCAGTACTTC. The full variable domain, completed using reference TRBV9 and TRBJ2-7, is DSGVTQTPKHLITATGQRVTLRCSPRSGDLSVYWYQQSLDQGLQFLIQYYNGEERAKGNILERFSAQQFPDLHSELNLSSLELGDSALYFCASSTGQGNYEQYFGPGTRLTVT.

V gene TRBV27 combines with J gene TRBJ1-4; D uncertain. Deletions cut 3 bases from V and 7 bases from J, with 12 bases between. The CDR3 is 14 residues long. Germline CDR1 MNHEY, CDR2 SMNVEV (reference sequence). The CDR3: CASSFASLGEKLFF. The CDR3 DNA follows: TGTGCCAGCAGTTTTGCGTCGCTCGGTGAAAAACTGTTTTTT.

CDR3 DNA: TGTGCCTGCCCTCCCCCCCAGGGAGAATTTTATGGGGGCACCTTC. Protein sequence: CACPPPQGEFYGGTF. This chain uses TRBV30 with TRBJ1-2, with a tentative D call TRBD1 (5 bases). V lost 6 bases to trimming and J lost 13 bases, with 30 bases between them. Germline CDR1 is GTSNPN and CDR2 is SVGIG (reference sequence). The CDR3 covers 15 residues.

As DNA, the CDR3 is TGTGCCAGCAGCTCCCCGGGGGGCGTTAGGGGAACTAATGAAAAACTGTTTTTT. Protein product: CASSSPGGVRGTNEKLFF. J is TRBJ1-4 and V is TRBV9, with D possibly being TRBD1 (6 bases). Germline V gene data show CDR1 as SGDLS and CDR2 as YYNGEE. There are 18 residues in the CDR3. V lost 4 bases, J lost 1 base, and 20 bases lay in between.

V is TRBV2 and J is TRBJ2-7, with TRBD2 matching 7 bases. This CDR3 spans 13 amino acids. V was clipped by 8 bases and J by 7 bases; unmatched bases: 11. Germline V gene lookup returns CDR1 SNHLY and CDR2 FYNNEI. In DNA, the CDR3 is TGTGCCAGCCTTGTTTTGCGGGGGAGTGAGCAGTACTTC. Protein sequence: CASLVLRGSEQYF. Looking up the rest from reference TRBV2 and TRBJ2-7 gives the full variable domain: EPEVTQTPSHQVTQMGQEVILRCVPISNHLYFYWYRQILGQKVEFLVSFYNNEISEKSEIFDDQFSVERPDGSNFTLKIRSTKLEDSAMYFCASLVLRGSEQYFGPGTRLTVT.

The genes are TRBV5-5 and TRBJ2-5; unclear D gene. Trimming removed 4 bases from V and 4 bases from J, with 11 bases in between. CDR1 is SGHKS, CDR2 YYEKEE, per germline (reference sequence). The CDR3 totals 13 residues. The CDR3 reads CASSPSVGETQYF. Written as DNA, the CDR3 is TGTGCCAGCAGCCCGTCGGTCGGAGAGACCCAGTACTTC.

This rearrangement joins TRBV25-1 to TRBJ2-3; TRBD2 agrees at 15 bases. The CDR3 runs to 18 residues. Germline-derived CDR1 and CDR2 are MGHDK and SYGVNS. V shed 5 bases and J 7 bases; nucleotides not matched to a gene: 13. The CDR3 loop is CASSNMGLAGGQSNTQYF. The CDR3 DNA follows: TGTGCCAGCAGTAACATGGGACTAGCGGGAGGCCAATCTAATACGCAGTATTTT. The full variable domain, with the rest looked up from reference TRBV25-1 and TRBJ2-3, is EADIYQTPRYLVIGTGKKITLECSQTMGHDKMYWYQQDPGMELHLIHYSYGVNSTEKGDLSSESTVSRIRTEHFPLTLESARPSHTSQYLCASSNMGLAGGQSNTQYFGPGTRLTVL.

The V gene is TRBV19, the J gene TRBJ1-2; D is uncertain. Germline loops: CDR1 LNHDA, CDR2 SQIVND (reference sequence). There are 12 residues in the CDR3. The V end was cut by 5 bases, the J end by 7 bases, with 11 bases between. Here the CDR3 reads CASSSEGFGYTF. CDR3 bases: TGTGCCAGTAGTTCAGAGGGCTTTGGCTACACCTTC.

This clone was counted a few times. The V and J genes are TRBV11-2 and TRBJ2-1, with 8 bases aligning to TRBD2. The CDR3 contains 17 residues. With 4 bases clipped from V and 4 bases from J, the junction kept 12 bases outside the gene matches. Germline V gene data show CDR1 as SGHAT and CDR2 as FQNNGV. CDR3 in DNA: TGTGCCAGCAGCTCCCAATCTCTAGCGGGTAGTTACAATGAGCAGTTCTTC. Protein: CASSSQSLAGSYNEQFF.

V gene TRBV2 combines with J gene TRBJ2-3; no reliable D call. The germline V and J ends were trimmed by 8 bases and 0 bases, with 12 bases remaining between them. This CDR3 spans 14 amino acids. Per the germline V gene, CDR1 is SNHLY and CDR2 is FYNNEI. The CDR3 region has the DNA TGTGCCAGCCAGTCGTGGGGTAGCACAGATACGCAGTATTTT. Translation: CASQSWGSTDTQYF.

The chain is built from TRBV7-2 and TRBJ1-5; no clear D. Trimming cost V 0 bases and J 6 bases, with 9 bases left between them. The CDR3 is made up of 14 amino acids. Germline CDR1 reads SGHTA; CDR2 reads FQGNSA. The CDR3 nucleotides read TGTGCCAGCAGCTTAGCCGGGATAAGTCAGCCCCAGCATTTT. It translates to CASSLAGISQPQHF.

V usage is TRBV12-2 and J usage is TRBJ1-2; TRBD1 is the table's D call, not checked against the DNA. TRBV12-2 is deemed a pseudogene. This CDR3 spans 15 amino acids. The CDR3 protein is CASRLVRGGEGGYTF. DNA for the CDR3: TGTGCAAGTCGCTTAGTCAGGGGTGGTGAGGGTGGCTACACCTTC.

The genes are TRBV6-5 and TRBJ2-5, with D perhaps matching TRBD2 (5 bases). Near its end, the DNA agrees better with TRBJ2-7, so the J call may be wrong. Germline CDR1 reads MNHEY; CDR2 reads SVGAGI. The CDR3 spans 15 residues. CDR3 nucleotide sequence: TGTGCCAGCAGCTGGACTTCCTTAAGCTCCTACGAGCAGTACTTC. Translation gives CASSWTSLSSYEQYF.

The chain has TRBV27 and TRBJ2-7, with D possibly TRBD1 on 6 matching bases. Germline lookup yields CDR1 MNHEY and CDR2 SMNVEV (reference sequence). This CDR3 spans 15 amino acids. V lost 1 base and J lost 4, with 14 bases in between. The CDR3 region has the DNA TGTGCCAGCAGTTTATGGTCAGCAGGGGTTTACGAGCAGTACTTC. Protein sequence: CASSLWSAGVYEQYF.

This clone is a singleton in its sample. The genes are TRBV9 and TRBJ1-1; 8 nucleotides align to TRBD1. V was clipped by 0 bases and J by 6 bases; unmatched bases: 7. From germline, CDR1 is SGDLS and CDR2 YYNGEE. The CDR3 has 15 amino acids. CDR3 loop: CASSVVPGGEAEAFF. The CDR3 DNA follows: TGTGCCAGCAGCGTAGTCCCAGGGGGCGAGGCTGAAGCTTTCTTT.

The rearrangement joins TRBV28 to TRBJ2-7, with D uncertain. This CDR3 comprises 16 residues. Trimming cost V 1 base and J 4 bases, with 17 bases left between them. Germline CDR1 MDHEN, CDR2 SYDVKM. The CDR3 DNA reads TGTGCCAGCAGTTTATCCGGCTATCCTTCTCATTACGAGCAGTACTTC. This gives the protein CASSLSGYPSHYEQYF.

The chain employs TRBV30 and TRBJ2-2; 9 nucleotides match TRBD2. Germline V gene lookup returns CDR1 GTSNPN and CDR2 SVGIG (reference sequence). The CDR3 is 13 residues long. The CDR3 DNA reads as TGTGCAAGGGTAGCGGGGGTCACCGGGGAGCTGTTTTTT. Its protein product is CARVAGVTGELFF.